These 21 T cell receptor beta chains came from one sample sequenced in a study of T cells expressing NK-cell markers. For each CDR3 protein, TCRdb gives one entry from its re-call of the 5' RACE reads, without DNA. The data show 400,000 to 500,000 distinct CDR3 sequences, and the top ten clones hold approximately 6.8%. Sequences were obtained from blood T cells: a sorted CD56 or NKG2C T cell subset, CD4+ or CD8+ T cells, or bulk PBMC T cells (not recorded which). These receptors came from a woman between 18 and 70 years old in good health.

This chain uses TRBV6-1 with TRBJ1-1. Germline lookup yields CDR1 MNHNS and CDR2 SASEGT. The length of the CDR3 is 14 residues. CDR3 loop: CASSVLAKNTEAFF.

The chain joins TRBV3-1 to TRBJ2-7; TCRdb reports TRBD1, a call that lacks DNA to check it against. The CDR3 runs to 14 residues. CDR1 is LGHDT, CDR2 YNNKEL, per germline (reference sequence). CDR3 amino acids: CASSHGTNSYEQYF.

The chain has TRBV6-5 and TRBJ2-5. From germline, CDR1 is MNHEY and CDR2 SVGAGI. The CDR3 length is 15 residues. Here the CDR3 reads CASSYSGRVPETQYF.

CDR3 residues: CASSQQVSYNSPLHF. The J gene is TRBJ1-6, the V gene TRBV18; there is no DNA to check the TCRdb D call of TRBD1. CDR1 KGHSH and CDR2 LQKENI come from the germline V gene. CDR3 size: 15 residues.

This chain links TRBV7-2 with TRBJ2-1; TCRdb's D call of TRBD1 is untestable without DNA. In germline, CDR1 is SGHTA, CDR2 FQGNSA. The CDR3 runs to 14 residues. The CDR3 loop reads CASSFSGVPGEQFF.

CDR3 region: CASSLDYFEDTQYF. The rearrangement links TRBV5-1 to TRBJ2-3. This CDR3 contains 14 residues. Germline V gene data show CDR1 as SGHRS and CDR2 as YFSETQ.

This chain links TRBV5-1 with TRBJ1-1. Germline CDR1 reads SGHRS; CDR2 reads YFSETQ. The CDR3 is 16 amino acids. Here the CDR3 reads CASSLALASMSTEAFF. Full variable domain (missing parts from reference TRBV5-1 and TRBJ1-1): KAGVTQTPRYLIKTRGQQVTLSCSPISGHRSVSWYQQTPGQGLQFLFEYFSETQRNKGNFPGRFSGRQFSNSRSEMNVSTLELGDSALYLCASSLALASMSTEAFFGQGTRLTVV.

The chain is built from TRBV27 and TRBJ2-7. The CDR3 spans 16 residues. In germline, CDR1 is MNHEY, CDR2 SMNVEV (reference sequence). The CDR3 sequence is CASSPKVAGSSYEQYF.

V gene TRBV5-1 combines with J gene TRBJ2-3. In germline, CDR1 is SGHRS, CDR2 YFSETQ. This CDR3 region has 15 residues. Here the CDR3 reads CASSPVPTSTDTQYF.

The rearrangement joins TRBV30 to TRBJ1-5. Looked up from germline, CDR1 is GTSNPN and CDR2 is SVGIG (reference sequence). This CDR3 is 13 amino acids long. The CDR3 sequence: CAWSGGSDQPQHF.

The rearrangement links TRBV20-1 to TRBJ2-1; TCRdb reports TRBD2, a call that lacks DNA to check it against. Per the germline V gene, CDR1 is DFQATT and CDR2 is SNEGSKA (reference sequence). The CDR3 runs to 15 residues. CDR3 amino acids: CSARGPAGSYNEQFF.

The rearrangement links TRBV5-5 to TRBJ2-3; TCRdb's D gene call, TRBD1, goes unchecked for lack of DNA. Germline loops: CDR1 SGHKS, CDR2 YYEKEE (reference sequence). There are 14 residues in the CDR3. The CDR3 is CASSSTPQTMGQYF.

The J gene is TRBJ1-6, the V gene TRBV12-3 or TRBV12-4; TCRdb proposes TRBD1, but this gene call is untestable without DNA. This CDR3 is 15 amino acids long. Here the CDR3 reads CASRERTGSNSHLHF.

CDR3 residues: CASSASGSDQYF. The V call is TRBV3-1, the J call TRBJ2-4; TCRdb's assignment of TRBD2 cannot be checked, as there is no DNA. Germline CDR1 LGHDT, CDR2 YNNKEL (reference sequence). This CDR3 contains 12 residues. Variable domain in full (rest from reference TRBV3-1 and TRBJ2-4): DTAVSQTPKYLVTQMGNDKSIKCEQNLGHDTMYWYKQDSKKFLKIMFSYNNKELIINETVPNRFSPKSPDKAHLNLHINSLELGDSAVYFCASSASGSDQYFGAGTRLSVL.

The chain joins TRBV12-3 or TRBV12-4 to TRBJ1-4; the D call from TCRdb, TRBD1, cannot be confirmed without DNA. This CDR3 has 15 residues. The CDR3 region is CASSFGDRENEKLFF.

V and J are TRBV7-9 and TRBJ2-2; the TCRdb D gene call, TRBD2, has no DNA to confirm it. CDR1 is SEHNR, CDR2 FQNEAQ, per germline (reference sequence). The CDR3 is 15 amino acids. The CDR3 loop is CASSSTTMNTGELFF. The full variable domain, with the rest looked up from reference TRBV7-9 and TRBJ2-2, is DTGVSQNPRHKITKRGQNVTFRCDPISEHNRLYWYRQTLGQGPEFLTYFQNEAQLEKSRLLSDRFSAERPKGSFSTLEIQRTEQGDSAMYLCASSSTTMNTGELFFGEGSRLTVL.

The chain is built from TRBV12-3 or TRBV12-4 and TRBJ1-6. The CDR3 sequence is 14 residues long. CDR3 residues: CASSFRRNNSPLHF.

CDR3: CSAREGVRGSNSPLHF. The chain joins TRBV20-1 to TRBJ1-6; TCRdb gives TRBD1 as the D gene, but with no DNA this cannot be confirmed. Germline CDR1 is DFQATT and CDR2 is SNEGSKA (reference sequence). This CDR3 contains 16 residues.

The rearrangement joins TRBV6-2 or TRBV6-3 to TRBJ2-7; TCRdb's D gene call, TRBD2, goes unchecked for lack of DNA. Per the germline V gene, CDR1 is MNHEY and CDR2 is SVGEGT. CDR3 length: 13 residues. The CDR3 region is CASSRTKSYEQYF.

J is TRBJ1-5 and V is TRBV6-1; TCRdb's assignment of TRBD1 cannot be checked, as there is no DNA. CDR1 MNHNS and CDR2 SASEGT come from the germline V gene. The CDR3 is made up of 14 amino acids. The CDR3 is CASSPRSSNQPQHF.

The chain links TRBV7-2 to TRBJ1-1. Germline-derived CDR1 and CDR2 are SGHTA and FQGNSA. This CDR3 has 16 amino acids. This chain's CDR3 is CASSLALGRQNTEAFF.